This T cell receptor beta chain was profiled in a study of control samples from healthy donors and cancer patients. Repertoires were generated with immunoSEQ multiplex PCR, while TCRdb's copy carries only in-frame clones and drops some. The data hold about 220,000 clones, with roughly 94% observed a single time. This sequence originates from a man aged 45-65 years in good health. Material for sequencing was blood.

The CDR3 loop is CASSQAGRASYNEQFF. For the CDR3, the DNA is TGTGCCAGCAGTCAAGCGGGGAGAGCCTCCTACAATGAGCAGTTCTTC. The rearrangement links TRBV5-6 to TRBJ2-1; 7 bases align to TRBD2. The trim removed 5 bases at V and 0 bases at J, leaving 8 bases unmatched. The CDR3 spans 16 residues. Germline-derived CDR1 and CDR2 are SGHDT and YYEEEE.